The rows below give T cell receptor beta chains drawn from one sample of a study of blood T cell repertoires in COVID-19. Profiling relied on immunoSEQ multiplex PCR, and the TCRdb table lists in-frame clones only, not all of them. Here the sample spans about 190,000 clones, roughly 80% being singletons. The source material was peripheral blood. All receptors derive from a man aged 45-65 years who had recovered from COVID-19. Both conserved end residues are part of each CDR3. D genes are given only for firm matches. Clone size is given for some rows only: seen once, a few or many times, or a class if the clone is expanded.

clone_size: once
v_call: TRBV27
d_call: TRBD1
j_call: TRBJ1-1
cdr3_nt: TGTGCCAGCAGTTCAAGACCGACAGGGCTCAACACTGAAGCTTTCTTT
cdr3_aa: CASSSRPTGLNTEAFF

clone_size: few
v_call: TRBV9
d_call: TRBD2
j_call: TRBJ2-1
cdr3_nt: TGTGCCAGCAGCGTAGCTAGGACTAGCGGGAACAATGAGCAGTTCTTC
cdr3_aa: CASSVARTSGNNEQFF

clone_size: NA
v_call: TRBV6-4
d_call: TRBD1
j_call: TRBJ2-1
cdr3_nt: TGTGCCAGCAGTGAAAGGGACAGTTCCTACAATGAGCAGTTCTTC
cdr3_aa: CASSERDSSYNEQFF

clone_size: NA
v_call: TRBV9
d_call: NA
j_call: TRBJ1-1
cdr3_nt: TGTGCCAGCAGCGTAGGACCTGTTGCAGGTTCGAGTTTGGCTTTCTTT
cdr3_aa: CASSVGPVAGSSLAFF

clone_size: NA
v_call: TRBV27
d_call: TRBD2
j_call: TRBJ2-1
cdr3_nt: TGTGCCAGCAGAGATAGGACTAGCGTGGTAGGAAATGAGCAGTTCTTC
cdr3_aa: CASRDRTSVVGNEQFF

clone_size: few
v_call: TRBV5-8
d_call: NA
j_call: TRBJ1-2
cdr3_nt: TGTGCCAGCACCAAAGACAGGCACCTCGGCTACACCTTC
cdr3_aa: CASTKDRHLGYTF

clone_size: NA
v_call: TRBV28
d_call: NA
j_call: TRBJ1-4
cdr3_nt: TGTGCCAGCAGACGGGGAAATGAAAAACTGTTTTTT
cdr3_aa: CASRRGNEKLFF

clone_size: NA
v_call: TRBV2
d_call: TRBD2
j_call: TRBJ2-1
cdr3_nt: TGTGCCAGCAGTGTTTTGGTAGCGGGGGATGGGAAGCAGTTCTTC
cdr3_aa: CASSVLVAGDGKQFF

clone_size: NA
v_call: TRBV19
d_call: TRBD2
j_call: TRBJ2-1
cdr3_nt: TGTGCCAGTAGTACTAGCGGGAGCCGGGGTGAGCAGTTCTTC
cdr3_aa: CASSTSGSRGEQFF

clone_size: few
v_call: TRBV7-2
d_call: NA
j_call: TRBJ1-4
cdr3_nt: TGTGCCAGCAGCTCTATGCAGGGCGAGAAACTGTTTTTT
cdr3_aa: CASSSMQGEKLFF

clone_size: once
v_call: TRBV19
d_call: NA
j_call: TRBJ2-7
cdr3_nt: TGTGCCAGTAGGCGGGACAGCCACTACGAGCAGTACTTC
cdr3_aa: CASRRDSHYEQYF

clone_size: NA
v_call: TRBV5-1
d_call: NA
j_call: TRBJ2-7
cdr3_nt: TGCGCCAGCAGCTTGGCCTCGCGGCCTCTTTACGAGCAGTACTTC
cdr3_aa: CASSLASRPLYEQYF

clone_size: NA
v_call: TRBV30
d_call: NA
j_call: TRBJ2-2
cdr3_nt: TGTGCCTGGAGCGTATCCCACACCGGGGAGCTGTTTTTT
cdr3_aa: CAWSVSHTGELFF

clone_size: NA
v_call: TRBV3-1/TRBV3-2
d_call: TRBD1
j_call: TRBJ1-3
cdr3_nt: TGTGCCAGCAGCCCGGGACAGGGGTTTGGCACCATATATTTT
cdr3_aa: CASSPGQGFGTIYF

clone_size: NA
v_call: TRBV2
d_call: NA
j_call: TRBJ2-7
cdr3_nt: TGTGCCAGCAGTGACCGGGACTGGACCTACGAGCAGTACTTC
cdr3_aa: CASSDRDWTYEQYF

clone_size: NA
v_call: TRBV10-1
d_call: TRBD1
j_call: TRBJ1-6
cdr3_nt: TGCGCCAGCAGTGAGTCACAGGGGAATAATTCACCCCTCCACTTT
cdr3_aa: CASSESQGNNSPLHF

clone_size: NA
v_call: TRBV4-2
d_call: NA
j_call: TRBJ1-1
cdr3_nt: TGTGCCAGCAGCCTTAACCGACTTGAAGCTTTCTTT
cdr3_aa: CASSLNRLEAFF

clone_size: once
v_call: TRBV18
d_call: TRBD2
j_call: TRBJ2-2
cdr3_nt: TGTGCCAGCTCACCTACTAGCGGGAGGTCTGTCGGGGAGCTGTTTTTT
cdr3_aa: CASSPTSGRSVGELFF